Below, one TCR beta chain is given with its context. Its specific antigen is unknown. Base qualities are not recorded, but no much larger clone differs from it by a single base. Libraries were made using the immunoSEQ multiplex PCR assay. For most patients, genomic DNA was isolated with the Qiagen DNeasy Blood and Tissue Kit and sent frozen to Adaptive Biotechnologies for TCR sequencing. For most patients, high-throughput TCR-beta CDR3 sequencing of genomic DNA was performed by Adaptive Biotechnologies. The paper's processing steps were these. TCR sequencing data for over 15 patients were retrieved from Adaptive's ImmunoSEQ software; a few other patients were processed with MiXCR and VDJtools. CD4 versus CD8 sorting errors were corrected by removing sequences found in both subsets at a frequency ratio below 5:1. CDR3 nucleotide sequences shared by donor and recipient were removed because the origin of these sequences could not be assigned. Alloreactive clones required at least 2-fold expansion over unstimulated cells and minimum CFSE-low frequency of 0.002% (template counts) or 0.001% (read counts). Mappable clones were those detected in sequenced pre-transplant spleen, lymph node, or MLR CFSE-low populations of the donor or recipient. The cumulative frequency of alloreactive clones was calculated as a percentage of all sequences, weighted by copy number. This is the immuneACCESS table as TCRdb keeps it, with only in-frame sequences that have V and J called. A part of the clones is gone; compared with another copy, unresolved V genes explain less than half, and the rest is unexplained. That table gives V, J and clone size, and the DNA gave D and trimming. The sample includes 90,000 to 120,000 clones, with 87% observed a single time. The ten largest clones take up 0.71% of the sample.

These data are taken from a study of graft-versus-host responses after intestinal transplantation (dated by TCRdb to the early 2020s). Background on the whole study: Multivisceral, liver-intestinal, or isolated intestinal transplants were received by the recipients. Alloreactive clones were identified by sequencing pre-transplant mixed lymphocyte reaction products and comparing them with unstimulated pre-transplant donor and recipient T cells. Rather than being sequenced by the commercial service, samples from three later patients were sequenced in-house on an Illumina MiSeq and processed with MiXCR. All recipients received anti-thymocyte globulin induction followed by maintenance tacrolimus and steroids for approximately 3 years. A cohort of about 26 intestinal transplant recipients, including one retransplant, was enrolled, and a few patients lacking pretransplant specimens were excluded. A peak of at least 4% donor T cells among recipient peripheral blood mononuclear cells was the definition used for donor T cell macrochimerism. After intestinal transplantation, graft-versus-host and host-versus-graft alloreactive T cell clones in the graft, circulation and bone marrow were tracked using bulk TCR-beta CDR3 sequencing. Beyond this particular receptor, the publication reports: GvH clones were found in recipient bone marrow, and some of the GvH clones appeared earlier in ileal mucosa or blood, which is consistent with an intestinal mucosal origin. In patients with donor T cell macrochimerism, the allografts had high GvH to HvG T cell clonal ratios. Early after transplant, peak levels of circulating GvH clones were associated with declines in HvG clones. The conclusions were limited by the relatively low number and heterogeneity of the intestinal transplant patients.

This sample's time point label indicates: cells obtained before transplantation from donor or recipient. CD3+CD4+ and CD3+CD8+ populations were FACS-sorted from unstimulated pre-transplant donor and recipient cells taken from spleen or lymph nodes. Compared with germline, V lacks 1 base and J lacks 0 bases; bases without a gene match: 5. Looking up the germline V gene yields CDR1 ENHRY and CDR2 SYGVKD. The CDR3 contains 16 residues, cysteine and phenylalanine counted. Only CDR3 DNA is held: 48 bases, read in frame from base 1. Source: unstimulated CD4+ T cells sorted from spleen or lymph node cells, taken before transplant. Rearrangement joined TRBV10-3 to TRBJ2-7, with 8 bases in between that match TRBD1. The receptor's source is a human donor who was the organ donor for an intestinal transplant. The DNA sequence follows: TGTGCCATCAGTGAGTGGGGACAGGATAGCTCCTACGAGCAGTACTTC. It is translated as CAISEWGQDSSYEQYF.